This is a list of T cell receptor beta chains from one sample in a study of early T cells in non-severe SARS-CoV-2 infection. In TCRdb, the 5' RACE reads were re-called with MiXCR into one record per CDR3 protein. The data contain fewer than 95,000 distinct CDR3 sequences, roughly 15% of them singletons. The material sequenced was whole blood, taken at baseline. The receptors shown here come from an adult who was a healthcare worker with PCR-confirmed SARS-CoV-2 infection or an uninfected control (not recorded which). CDR3s include the opening cysteine and the closing phenylalanine or tryptophan. Fields, in order: V gene, D gene, clone size, CDR3 length, J gene, CDR3 protein, CDR3 DNA. A D gene is named only where the DNA matches it firmly. Only some rows state a clone size, as once, few, many or a class for expanded clones.

TRBV14	NA	few	15	TRBJ2-7	CASSLGGSSTHEQYF	TGTGCCAGCAGCCTCGGCGGGTCGAGCACCCACGAGCAGTACTTC
TRBV18	NA	NA	14	TRBJ1-4	CASSPEGTNEKLFF	TGTGCCAGCTCACCAGAAGGAACTAATGAAAAACTGTTTTTT
TRBV7-9	NA	NA	11	TRBJ2-3	CVSSSSDTQYF	TGTGTCAGCAGCTCATCAGATACGCAGTATTTT
TRBV11-2	NA	NA	14	TRBJ2-2	CASRQQRGTGELFF	TGTGCCAGCAGACAGCAGCGCGGCACCGGGGAGCTGTTTTTT
TRBV6-5	TRBD1	many	18	TRBJ2-2	CASSRYPRDREATGELFF	TGTGCCAGCAGTCGGTACCCCCGGGACAGGGAGGCCACCGGGGAGCTGTTTTTT
TRBV28	TRBD1	NA	16	TRBJ2-7	CASSSYIRDRSNEQYF	TGTGCCAGCAGTTCCTACATAAGGGACAGGTCGAACGAGCAGTACTTC
TRBV14	NA	NA	11	TRBJ1-5	CASSPDMAQHF	TGTGCCAGCAGCCCGGACATGGCCCAGCATTTT
TRBV28	NA	NA	16	TRBJ2-4	CASSRSVAPLQNIQYF	TGTGCCAGCAGTCGGTCTGTAGCACCCCTTCAAAACATTCAGTACTTC
TRBV7-8	NA	few	15	TRBJ2-1	CASSLVAPSYNEQFF	TGTGCCAGCAGCTTAGTAGCGCCGTCCTACAATGAGCAGTTCTTC
TRBV6-1	NA	many	15	TRBJ2-1	CASSNTFVSYNEQFF	TGTGCCAGCTCTAACACTTTTGTCTCCTACAATGAGCAGTTCTTC
TRBV19	NA	NA	15	TRBJ2-1	CASSISGGPYNEQFF	TGTGCCAGTAGTATTTCTGGCGGCCCTTACAATGAGCAGTTCTTC
TRBV7-2	NA	many	15	TRBJ2-7	CASSLGLGRTYEQYF	TGTGCCAGCAGCTTAGGGCTGGGGCGGACCTACGAGCAGTACTTC
TRBV5-4	NA	NA	12	TRBJ2-3	CASSLESDTQYF	TGTGCCAGCAGCTTGGAGTCGGATACGCAGTATTTT
TRBV11-2	TRBD2	many	18	TRBJ2-7	CASSLRPSPSGSSYEQYF	TGTGCCAGCAGCTTACGCCCCAGTCCTAGCGGGAGTTCGTACGAGCAGTACTTC
TRBV20-1	NA	NA	12	TRBJ2-1	CNASAIDDEQFF	TGCAATGCTTCCGCTATCGACGATGAGCAGTTCTTC
TRBV28	NA	few	11	TRBJ2-7	CASSPPSPAIF	TGTGCCAGCAGCCCCCCCTCACCAGCAATCTTC
TRBV7-9	TRBD2	NA	15	TRBJ2-1	CASSLEGLAGVGQFF	TGTGCCAGCAGCTTAGAAGGACTAGCGGGAGTCGGGCAGTTCTTC
TRBV2	TRBD1	few	17	TRBJ2-3	CASSYHPGQGAGDTQYF	TGTGCCAGCAGTTACCATCCGGGACAGGGGGCGGGAGATACGCAGTATTTT
TRBV30	NA	NA	15	TRBJ2-3	CAWRPSSSGRDTQYF	TGTGCCTGGAGACCCTCTTCAAGCGGTCGAGATACGCAGTATTTT
TRBV28	NA	NA	14	TRBJ2-1	CASRQDPNGNEQFF	TGTGCCAGCAGACAGGATCCAAACGGCAATGAGCAGTTCTTC
TRBV7-9	NA	few	17	TRBJ2-1	CASSFPPHGVSYNEQFF	TGTGCCAGCAGCTTCCCCCCACACGGGGTCTCCTACAATGAGCAGTTCTTC
TRBV21-1	NA	NA	13	TRBJ2-7	CASRASGSNEQYF	TGTGCCAGCAGGGCTAGCGGGAGTAACGAGCAGTACTTC
TRBV19	TRBD1	NA	15	TRBJ2-7	CASSPGQGYSYEQYF	TGTGCCAGTAGTCCCGGACAGGGTTACTCCTACGAGCAGTACTTC
TRBV6-2/TRBV6-3	NA	NA	13	TRBJ2-5	CASRRASGETQYF	TGTGCCAGCAGACGGGCCAGCGGGGAGACCCAGTACTTC
TRBV27	TRBD2	NA	14	TRBJ2-1	CASSAGTRSHEQFF	TGTGCCAGCAGCGCCGGGACTAGGTCACACGAGCAGTTCTTC
TRBV28	NA	many	12	TRBJ2-5	CASSLAQKTQYF	TGTGCCAGCAGCCTCGCCCAAAAGACCCAGTACTTC
TRBV28	TRBD1	NA	16	TRBJ2-7	CASSLSPPDRGQVQYF	TGTGCCAGCAGTTTATCGCCACCGGACAGGGGGCAGGTGCAGTACTTC
TRBV20-1	TRBD2	NA	14	TRBJ2-7	CSVYSGGGTYEQYF	TGCAGTGTCTATTCGGGAGGGGGGACCTACGAGCAGTACTTC
TRBV20-1	NA	NA	12	TRBJ2-7	CSATRDPYEQYF	TGCAGTGCTACCCGGGACCCCTACGAGCAGTACTTC
TRBV3-1	NA	once	13	TRBJ2-4	CASSQDLLAGEYF	TGTGCCAGCAGCCAAGATCTACTGGCAGGCGAGTACTTC
TRBV6-5	NA	NA	14	TRBJ2-7	CASSYWSGFNEQYF	TGTGCCAGCAGTTACTGGTCAGGGTTTAACGAGCAGTACTTC
TRBV14	NA	many	13	TRBJ1-4	CASSHRGGEKLFF	TGTGCCAGCAGCCACAGGGGTGGCGAAAAACTGTTTTTT
TRBV19	NA	NA	12	TRBJ1-5	CASNSPNQPQHF	TGTGCCAGTAACAGCCCTAATCAGCCCCAGCATTTT
TRBV12-3/TRBV12-4	NA	few	12	TRBJ2-3	CASTTTTDTQYF	TGTGCCAGCACGACTACCACAGATACGCAGTATTTT
TRBV5-1	NA	NA	13	TRBJ2-1	CASIWWKHNEQFF	TGCGCCAGCATTTGGTGGAAACACAATGAGCAGTTCTTC
TRBV30	TRBD1	NA	13	TRBJ2-7	CAWSGWDSYEQYF	TGTGCCTGGAGTGGATGGGACAGTTACGAGCAGTACTTC
TRBV18	NA	NA	13	TRBJ1-3	CASSDSSGNTIYF	TGTGCCAGCTCGGACAGCTCTGGAAACACCATATATTTT
TRBV20-1	NA	few	12	TRBJ2-3	CSAKPSPDTQYF	TGCAGTGCTAAGCCGTCCCCGGATACGCAGTATTTT